This passage covers 3 T cell receptor beta chains from one sample sequenced in a study of T cell changes during pregnancy in multiple sclerosis. Profiling relied on immunoSEQ multiplex PCR, and the TCRdb table lists in-frame clones only, not all of them. This repertoire shows fewer than 60,000 clones, around 90% found once; its top ten account for roughly 6.5%. The specimen was peripheral blood, collected in the third trimester of pregnancy. The receptor source for this set is a female donor in good health, enrolled as a control in a pregnancy study.

The chain employs TRBV18 and TRBJ2-1, with 11 bases identical to TRBD2. V was clipped by 4 bases and J by 5 bases; unmatched bases: 7. This CDR3 region has 16 residues. Germline lookup yields CDR1 KGHSH and CDR2 LQKENI. DNA for the CDR3: TGTGCCAGCTCACGAAAACTAGCGGGAGTCGACAATGAGCAGTTCTTC. Translation: CASSRKLAGVDNEQFF. Looking up the rest from reference TRBV18 and TRBJ2-1 gives the full variable domain: NAGVMQNPRHLVRRRGQEARLRCSPMKGHSHVYWYRQLPEEGLKFMVYLQKENIIDESGMPKERFSAEFPKEGPSILRIQQVVRGDSAAYFCASSRKLAGVDNEQFFGPGTRLTVL.

This chain links TRBV5-6 with TRBJ2-7; TRBD1 matches at 7 bases. Germline CDR1 reads SGHDT; CDR2 reads YYEEEE. This CDR3 region has 18 residues. Germline trimming cut 0 bases from V and 2 bases from J; bases unmatched to any gene: 14. The CDR3 reads CASSLAISVLQGAYEQYF. CDR3 coding DNA: TGTGCCAGCAGCTTGGCCATTTCAGTTCTGCAGGGGGCCTACGAGCAGTACTTC. Full variable domain (missing parts from reference TRBV5-6 and TRBJ2-7): DAGVTQSPTHLIKTRGQQVTLRCSPKSGHDTVSWYQQALGQGPQFIFQYYEEEERQRGNFPDRFSGHQFPNYSSELNVNALLLGDSALYLCASSLAISVLQGAYEQYFGPGTRLTVT.

Concerning this clone: The same CDR3 arises from other DNA sequences in this sample as well. The chain carries TRBV19 and TRBJ1-5, with no clear D. Germline lookup yields CDR1 LNHDA and CDR2 SQIVND (reference sequence). Trimming left V 3 bases short and J 6 bases short, with 9 bases between. The CDR3 has 13 amino acids. Here the CDR3 DNA reads TGTGCCAGTAGTATTGAGGGAGGTCAGCCCCAGCATTTT. This translates into CASSIEGGQPQHF.